Listed here are 16 T cell receptor beta chains from one sample, sequenced in a study of T-cell memory formation after mild COVID-19. Via MiXCR, TCRdb re-called the 5' RACE reads, giving one row per CDR3 protein. The data hold 85,000 to 130,000 distinct CDR3 sequences, with around 10% observed a single time. Sequenced material: PBMCs or a T cell subset sorted from them (not recorded which). The receptors derive from a man aged 18 to 30 who had mild COVID-19 (a few samples of this study predate the infection). Cell type and time point are not known.

The sample holds one count of this clonotype. The chain couples TRBV7-9 to TRBJ2-5; TRBD1 aligns across 8 bases. The germline V gene has CDR1 SEHNR and CDR2 FQNEAQ (reference sequence). Losses at the gene ends were 5 bases for V and 5 bases for J; bases not matched to a gene: 10. CDR3 length: 15 residues. CDR3 DNA sequence: TGTGCCAGCAGCCCCCCGGACAGGGAGGCGGAGACCCAGTACTTC. It specifies CASSPPDREAETQYF.

The chain links TRBV11-3 to TRBJ2-5; D might be TRBD2 (5 bases). Trimming took off 5 bases at V and 2 bases at J, with 9 bases between the two ends. In germline, CDR1 is SGHNT, CDR2 YENEEA. This CDR3 is 13 amino acids long. CDR3 bases: TGTGCCAGCAGCATCGGACTTCAAGAGACCCAGTACTTC. Its translation: CASSIGLQETQYF.

This rearrangement joins TRBV4-3 to TRBJ1-5; unclear D gene. The CDR3 is 15 amino acids. V dropped 0 bases and J dropped 2 bases, with 8 bases sitting between them. The germline gives CDR1 LGHNA, CDR2 YSLEER. The chain's CDR3 is CASSQDNRGNQPQHF. DNA of the CDR3: TGCGCCAGCAGCCAAGATAATCGGGGCAATCAGCCCCAGCATTTT.

This clonotype was seen at least ten times. This chain joins TRBV6-2 or TRBV6-3 and TRBJ1-1; D unclear. Germline values: CDR1 MNHEY, CDR2 SVGEGT. The V end lost 5 bases, the J end lost 5 bases, and 6 bases lay between the germline ends. This CDR3 has 11 residues. The CDR3, as DNA: TGTGCCAGCAGTCCCTCGACTGAAGCTTTCTTT. It translates to CASSPSTEAFF.

This clonotype has ten or more counts. This chain connects TRBV19 to TRBJ2-7; TRBD1 is a possible D gene (6 bases). Germline V gives CDR1 LNHDA, CDR2 SQIVND (reference sequence). CDR3 length equals 11 residues. Trimming pared 4 bases from V and 6 bases from J, leaving 7 bases between. This CDR3 is CASSTGVEQYF. As DNA, the CDR3 is TGTGCCAGTAGTACAGGGGTCGAGCAGTACTTC.

This clonotype came up a few times. The rearrangement uses TRBV7-9 and TRBJ2-5; 7 bases agree with TRBD1. There are 13 residues in the CDR3. Looked up from germline, CDR1 is SEHNR and CDR2 is FQNEAQ (reference sequence). Unmatched junction bases numbered 3, after V lost 5 bases and J lost 3 bases. CDR3 amino acids: CASSPGTEETQYF. In nucleotides, the CDR3 is TGTGCCAGCAGCCCAGGGACAGAAGAGACCCAGTACTTC.

V is TRBV7-9 and J is TRBJ1-2; a possible D gene is TRBD1 (6 bases). Trimming left V 3 bases short and J 6 bases short, with 11 bases between. Germline-derived CDR1 and CDR2 are SEHNR and FQNEAQ (reference sequence). There are 13 residues in the CDR3. For the CDR3, the DNA is TGTGCCAGCAGCTTCACAGGGAGTAATGGCTACACCTTC. Amino acid sequence: CASSFTGSNGYTF.

This clonotype was counted a single time. This may be a read error, as it is one base from a much larger clone. V is TRBV20-1 and J is TRBJ2-3; 7 bases line up with TRBD2. The CDR3 is 16 residues long. After removal of 1 base from V and 2 bases from J, the junction contained 9 bases not matched to a gene. Germline V gene lookup returns CDR1 DFQATT and CDR2 SNEGSKA (reference sequence). CDR3 loop: CSARAGGSGVTDTQYF. In nucleotides, the CDR3 is TGCAGTGCTAGAGCGGGAGGTAGCGGCGTCACAGATACGCAGTATTTT.

The chain joins TRBV6-2 or TRBV6-3 to TRBJ2-5, with D uncertain. CDR3 size: 11 residues. V shed 6 bases and J shed 5 bases, with 7 bases lying between them. Germline values: CDR1 MNHEY, CDR2 SVGEGT. The CDR3 nucleotides are TGTGCCAGCAGAAACGGGGAGACCCAGTACTTC. Translated, it gives CASRNGETQYF.

In this sample, this clonotype turned up a few times. This chain connects TRBV2 to TRBJ2-7; the D gene is possibly TRBD1 (6 bases). Trimming left V 6 bases short and J 5 bases short, with 20 bases between. The CDR3 has 15 amino acids. From germline, CDR1 is SNHLY and CDR2 FYNNEI. DNA of the CDR3: TGTGCCAGCAGGCTGGCCGACAGGCTTCTCGACGAGCAGTACTTC. This gives the protein CASRLADRLLDEQYF. The variable domain in full, with the rest retrieved from reference TRBV2 and TRBJ2-7, is EPEVTQTPSHQVTQMGQEVILRCVPISNHLYFYWYRQILGQKVEFLVSFYNNEISEKSEIFDDQFSVERPDGSNFTLKIRSTKLEDSAMYFCASRLADRLLDEQYFGPGTRLTVT.

J is TRBJ2-5 and V is TRBV7-9, with a possible D match to TRBD2 (7 bases). V dropped 2 bases and J dropped 0 bases, with 22 bases sitting between them. This CDR3 comprises 19 residues. Germline CDR1 SEHNR, CDR2 FQNEAQ (reference sequence). The CDR3 is CASSLFGRGPELYQETQYF. CDR3 sequence (DNA): TGTGCCAGCAGCTTATTTGGGCGGGGGCCCGAACTGTACCAAGAGACCCAGTACTTC.

V is TRBV4-3 and J is TRBJ2-3; D remains unclear. The germline V and J ends were trimmed by 3 bases and 0 bases, with 13 bases remaining between them. From germline, CDR1 is LGHNA and CDR2 YSLEER. The CDR3 covers 16 residues. DNA of the CDR3: TGCGCCAGCAGCCAGAGACGGGTTTTAAGCACAGATACGCAGTATTTT. This codes for CASSQRRVLSTDTQYF.

The sample holds a few counts of this clonotype. The chain couples TRBV7-9 to TRBJ1-5; a possible D gene is TRBD1 (5 bases). Germline CDR1 reads SEHNR; CDR2 reads FQNEAQ (reference sequence). This CDR3 is 15 amino acids long. Trimming took 5 bases from V and 7 from J, leaving 18 bases between them. The CDR3 sequence is CASSPGRGANQPQHF. The CDR3 DNA is TGTGCCAGCAGCCCAGGCCGCGGGGCGAACCAGCCCCAGCATTTT.

The chain combines TRBV4-1 with TRBJ2-1, with 7 bases lining up with TRBD2. Germline trimming cut 5 bases from V and 5 bases from J; bases unmatched to any gene: 3. The germline V gene encodes CDR1 MGHRA and CDR2 YSYEKL. CDR3 length equals 13 residues. This CDR3 is CASSSRGDNEQFF. The DNA of the CDR3 is TGCGCCAGCAGCTCACGGGGGGACAATGAGCAGTTCTTC.

The chain carries TRBV12-3 or TRBV12-4 and TRBJ1-1; no clear D. Trimming shortened V by 5 bases and J by 2 bases, and 9 bases separated the two germline ends. This CDR3 is 13 amino acids long. The chain's CDR3 is CASSPTGNTEAFF. The DNA for the CDR3 is TGTGCCAGCAGTCCCACCGGTAACACTGAAGCTTTCTTT.

J is TRBJ2-1 and V is TRBV29-1; tentative D call: TRBD1 (6 bases). Trimming cost V 7 bases and J 5 bases, with 18 bases left between them. The CDR3 has 14 residues. Germline CDR1 is SQVTM and CDR2 is ANQGSEA. CDR3 amino acids: CSARGDNLDNEQFF. The CDR3 DNA reads as TGCAGCGCCAGAGGGGACAACTTAGACAATGAGCAGTTCTTC.